What follows is one TCR beta chain and its context. Its antigen is unknown. These data belong to a study of shared clonotypes between healthy human individuals. Study-wide results and caveats: Exclusively blood specimens were collected; tissue repertoires likely differ.

The method was immunoSEQ multiplex PCR; TCRdb's version includes in-frame clones alone and lacks a portion of them. Here the sample spans about 2,500,000 clones, around 90% being singletons. Among the donors, all were Caucasian adults who lived in Nashville, Tennessee. The CDR3 has 15 amino acids. Germline V lookup: CDR1 SGHVS, CDR2 FQNEAQ. The sequence derives from a man aged 18 to 35 in good health. Sequenced sample: naive CD4+ T cells sorted from blood. Subset denoted: CD45RA+ positively selected. The chain links TRBV7-8 to TRBJ2-5; D possibly corresponds to TRBD1 (7 bases). The closer fit of TRBJ2-7 to the DNA end suggests the J call may be wrong. The CDR3 DNA is TGTGCCAGCAGCTTAGAAGGAGGGGGCACATACGAGCAGTACTTC. It encodes CASSLEGGGTYEQYF.